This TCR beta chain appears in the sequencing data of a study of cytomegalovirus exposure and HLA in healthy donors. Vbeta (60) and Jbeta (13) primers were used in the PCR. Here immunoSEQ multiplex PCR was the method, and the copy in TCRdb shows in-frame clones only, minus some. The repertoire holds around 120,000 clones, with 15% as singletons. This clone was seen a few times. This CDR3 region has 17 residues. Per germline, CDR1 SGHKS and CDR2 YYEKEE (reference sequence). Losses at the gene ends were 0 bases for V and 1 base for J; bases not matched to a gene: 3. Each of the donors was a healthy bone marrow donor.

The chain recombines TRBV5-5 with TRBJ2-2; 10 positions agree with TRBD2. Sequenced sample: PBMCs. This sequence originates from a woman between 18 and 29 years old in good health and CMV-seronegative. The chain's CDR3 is CASSLEASGGNTGELFF. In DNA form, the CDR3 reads TGTGCCAGCAGCTTGGAGGCTAGCGGGGGGAACACCGGGGAGCTGTTTTTT.